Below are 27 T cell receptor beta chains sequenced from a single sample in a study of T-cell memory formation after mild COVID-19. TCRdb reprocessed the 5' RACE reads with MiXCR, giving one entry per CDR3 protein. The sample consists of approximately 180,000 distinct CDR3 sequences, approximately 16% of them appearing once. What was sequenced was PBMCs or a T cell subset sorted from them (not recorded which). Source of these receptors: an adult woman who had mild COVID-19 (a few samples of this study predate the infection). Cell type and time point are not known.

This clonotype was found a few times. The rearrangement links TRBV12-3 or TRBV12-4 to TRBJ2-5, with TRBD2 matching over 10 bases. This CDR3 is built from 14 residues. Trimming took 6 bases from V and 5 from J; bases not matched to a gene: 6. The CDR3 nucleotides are TGTGCCAGCAGGCTAGCGGGGGCTTGGGAGACCCAGTACTTC. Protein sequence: CASRLAGAWETQYF.

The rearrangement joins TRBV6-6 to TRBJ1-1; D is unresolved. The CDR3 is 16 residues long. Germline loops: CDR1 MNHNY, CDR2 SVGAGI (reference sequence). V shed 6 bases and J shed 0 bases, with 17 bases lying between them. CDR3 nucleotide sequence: TGTGCCAGCAGCGGCGACCCCCCGTACATGAACACTGAAGCTTTCTTT. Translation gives CASSGDPPYMNTEAFF.

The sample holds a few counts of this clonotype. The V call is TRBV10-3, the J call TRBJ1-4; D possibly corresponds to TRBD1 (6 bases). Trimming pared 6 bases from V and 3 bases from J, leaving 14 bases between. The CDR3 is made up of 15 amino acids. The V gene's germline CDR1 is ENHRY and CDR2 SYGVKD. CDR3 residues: CAISSATGSNEKLFF. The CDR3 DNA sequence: TGTGCCATCAGCAGTGCCACAGGGTCTAATGAAAAACTGTTTTTT.

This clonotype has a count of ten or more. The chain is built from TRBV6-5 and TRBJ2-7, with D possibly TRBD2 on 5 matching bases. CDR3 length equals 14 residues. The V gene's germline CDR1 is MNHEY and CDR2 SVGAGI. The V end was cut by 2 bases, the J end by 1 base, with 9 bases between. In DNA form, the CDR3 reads TGTGCCAGCAGTTACGCAAGCGGTTCCTACGAGCAGTACTTC. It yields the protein CASSYASGSYEQYF.

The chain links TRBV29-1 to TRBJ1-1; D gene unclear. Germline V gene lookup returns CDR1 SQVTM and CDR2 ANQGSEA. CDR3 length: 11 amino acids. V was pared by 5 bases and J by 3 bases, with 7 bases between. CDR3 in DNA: TGCAGCGTTCGGGATCACACTGAAGCTTTCTTT. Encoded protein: CSVRDHTEAFF.

DNA of the CDR3: TGCGGCACAGGGATTCTCAATCAGCCCCAGCATTTT. Protein: CGTGILNQPQHF. V usage is TRBV4-3 and J usage is TRBJ1-5, with a weak D call TRBD1 (6 bases). The CDR3 totals 12 residues. Looked up from germline, CDR1 is LGHNA and CDR2 is YSLEER.

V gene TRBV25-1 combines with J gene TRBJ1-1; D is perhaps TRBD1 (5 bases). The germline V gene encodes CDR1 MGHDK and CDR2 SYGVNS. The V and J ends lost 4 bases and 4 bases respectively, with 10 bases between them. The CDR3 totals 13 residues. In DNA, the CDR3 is TGTGCCAGCAGTGGGATGGGGGTCACTGAAGCTTTCTTT. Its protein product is CASSGMGVTEAFF.

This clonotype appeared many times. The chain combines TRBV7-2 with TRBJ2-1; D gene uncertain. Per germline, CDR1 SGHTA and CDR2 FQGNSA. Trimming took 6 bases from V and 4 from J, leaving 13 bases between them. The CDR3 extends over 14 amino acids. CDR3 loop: CASSVGNRYNEQFF. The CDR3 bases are TGTGCCAGCAGTGTAGGGAATCGGTACAATGAGCAGTTCTTC.

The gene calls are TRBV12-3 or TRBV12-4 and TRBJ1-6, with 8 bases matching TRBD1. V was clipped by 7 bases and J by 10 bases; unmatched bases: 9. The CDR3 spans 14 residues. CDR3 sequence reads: CASNTQGVGSPLHF. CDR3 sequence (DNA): TGTGCCAGCAATACACAGGGGGTCGGGTCACCCCTCCACTTT.

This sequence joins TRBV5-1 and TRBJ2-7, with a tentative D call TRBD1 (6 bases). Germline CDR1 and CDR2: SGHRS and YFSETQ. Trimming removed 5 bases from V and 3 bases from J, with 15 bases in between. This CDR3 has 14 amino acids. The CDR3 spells CASRRTDQNYEQYF. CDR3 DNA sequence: TGCGCCAGCAGACGGACAGACCAAAACTACGAGCAGTACTTC.

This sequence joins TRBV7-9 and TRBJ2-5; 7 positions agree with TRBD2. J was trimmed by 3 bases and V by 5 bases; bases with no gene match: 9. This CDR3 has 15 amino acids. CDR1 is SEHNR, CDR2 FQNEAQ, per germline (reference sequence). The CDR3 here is CASSQRDYPEETQYF. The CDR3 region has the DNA TGTGCCAGCAGCCAACGGGACTACCCCGAAGAGACCCAGTACTTC.

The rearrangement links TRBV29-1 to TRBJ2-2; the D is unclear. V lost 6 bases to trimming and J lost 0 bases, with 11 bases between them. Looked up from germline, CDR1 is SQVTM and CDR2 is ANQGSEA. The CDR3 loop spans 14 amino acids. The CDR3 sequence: CSVIRRANTGELFF. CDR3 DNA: TGCAGCGTGATACGCAGAGCGAACACCGGGGAGCTGTTTTTT.

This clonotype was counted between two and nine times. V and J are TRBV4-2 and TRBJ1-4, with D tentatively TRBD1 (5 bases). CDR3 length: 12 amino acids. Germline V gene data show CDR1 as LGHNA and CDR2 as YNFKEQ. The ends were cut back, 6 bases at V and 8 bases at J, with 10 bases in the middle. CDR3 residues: CASSYGGEKLFF. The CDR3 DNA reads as TGTGCCAGCAGTTACGGGGGGGAAAAACTGTTTTTT.

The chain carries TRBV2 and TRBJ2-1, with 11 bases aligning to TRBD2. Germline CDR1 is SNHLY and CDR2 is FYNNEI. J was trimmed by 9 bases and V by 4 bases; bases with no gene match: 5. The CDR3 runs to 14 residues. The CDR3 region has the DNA TGTGCCAGCAGTGTAGCGGGAGGGCGGGCTGAGCAGTTCTTC. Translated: CASSVAGGRAEQFF. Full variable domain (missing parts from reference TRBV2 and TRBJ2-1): EPEVTQTPSHQVTQMGQEVILRCVPISNHLYFYWYRQILGQKVEFLVSFYNNEISEKSEIFDDQFSVERPDGSNFTLKIRSTKLEDSAMYFCASSVAGGRAEQFFGPGTRLTVL.

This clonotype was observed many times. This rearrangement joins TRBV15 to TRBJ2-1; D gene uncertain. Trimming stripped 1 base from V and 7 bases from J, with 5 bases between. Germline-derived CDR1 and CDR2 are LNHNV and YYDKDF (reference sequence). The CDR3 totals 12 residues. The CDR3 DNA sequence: TGTGCCACCAGCAGAGTGGGAAATGAGCAGTTCTTC. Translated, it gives CATSRVGNEQFF.

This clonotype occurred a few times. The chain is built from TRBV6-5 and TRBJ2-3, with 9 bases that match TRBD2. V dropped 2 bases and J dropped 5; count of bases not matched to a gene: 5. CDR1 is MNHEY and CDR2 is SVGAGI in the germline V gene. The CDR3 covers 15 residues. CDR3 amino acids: CASSYGTSRVDTQYF. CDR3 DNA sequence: TGTGCCAGCAGTTACGGGACTAGCAGGGTAGATACGCAGTATTTT.

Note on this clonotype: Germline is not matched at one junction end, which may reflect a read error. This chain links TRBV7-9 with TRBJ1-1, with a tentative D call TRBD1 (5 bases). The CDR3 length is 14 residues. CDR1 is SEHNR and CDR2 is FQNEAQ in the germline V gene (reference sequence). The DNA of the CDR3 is TGTGCCAGCAGCTTATGGGGGGATGTAGGTGAAGCTTTATTT. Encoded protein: CASSLWGDVGEALF.

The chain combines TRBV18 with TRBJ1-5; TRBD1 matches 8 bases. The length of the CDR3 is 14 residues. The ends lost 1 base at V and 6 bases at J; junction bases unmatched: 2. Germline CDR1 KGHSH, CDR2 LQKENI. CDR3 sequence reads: CASSPLDRGQPQHF. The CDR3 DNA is TGTGCCAGCTCACCACTTGACAGGGGTCAGCCCCAGCATTTT.

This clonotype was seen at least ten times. The chain's CDR3 is CASSSYEGASYEQYF. In DNA, the CDR3 is TGTGCCAGTAGTAGCTATGAGGGGGCTTCCTACGAGCAGTACTTC. The chain links TRBV19 to TRBJ2-7; 7 bases map to TRBD1. The germline gives CDR1 LNHDA, CDR2 SQIVND (reference sequence). The CDR3 length is 15 residues. J was trimmed by 1 base and V by 4 bases; bases with no gene match: 7. The whole variable domain, remainder taken from reference TRBV19 and TRBJ2-7, is DGGITQSPKYLFRKEGQNVTLSCEQNLNHDAMYWYRQDPGQGLRLIYYSQIVNDFQKGDIAEGYSVSREKKESFPLTVTSAQKNPTAFYLCASSSYEGASYEQYFGPGTRLTVT.

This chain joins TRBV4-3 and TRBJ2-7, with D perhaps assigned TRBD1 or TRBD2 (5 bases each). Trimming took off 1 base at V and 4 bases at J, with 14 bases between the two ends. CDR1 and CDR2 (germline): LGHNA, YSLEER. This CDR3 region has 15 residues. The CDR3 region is CASSQAIRGGYEQYF. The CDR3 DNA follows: TGCGCCAGCAGCCAAGCGATCCGTGGGGGATACGAGCAGTACTTC.

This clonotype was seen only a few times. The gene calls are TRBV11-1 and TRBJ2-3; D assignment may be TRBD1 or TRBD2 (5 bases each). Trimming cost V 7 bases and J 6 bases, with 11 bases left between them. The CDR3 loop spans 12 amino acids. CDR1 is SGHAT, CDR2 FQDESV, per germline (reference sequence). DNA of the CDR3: TGTGCCAGCACCCCCAGGGACGATACGCAGTATTTT. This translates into CASTPRDDTQYF.

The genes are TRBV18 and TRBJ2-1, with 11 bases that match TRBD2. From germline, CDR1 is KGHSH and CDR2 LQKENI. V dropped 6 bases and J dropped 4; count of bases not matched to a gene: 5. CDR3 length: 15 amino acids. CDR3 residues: CASSTGTSGYNEQFF. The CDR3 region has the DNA TGTGCCAGCTCCACCGGGACTAGCGGTTACAATGAGCAGTTCTTC.

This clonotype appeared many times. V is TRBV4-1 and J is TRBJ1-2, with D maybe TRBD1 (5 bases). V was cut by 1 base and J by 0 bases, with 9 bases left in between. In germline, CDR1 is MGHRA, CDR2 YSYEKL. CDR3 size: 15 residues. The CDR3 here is CASSQGAGPNYGYTF. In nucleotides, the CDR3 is TGCGCCAGCAGCCAAGGCGCGGGGCCTAACTATGGCTACACCTTC.

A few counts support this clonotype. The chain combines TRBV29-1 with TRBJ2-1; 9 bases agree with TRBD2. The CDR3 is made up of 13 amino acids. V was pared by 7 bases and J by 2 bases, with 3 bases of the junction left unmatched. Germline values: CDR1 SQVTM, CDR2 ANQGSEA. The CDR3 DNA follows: TGCAGCGGTGGGACTAGCACCTACAATGAGCAGTTCTTC. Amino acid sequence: CSGGTSTYNEQFF.

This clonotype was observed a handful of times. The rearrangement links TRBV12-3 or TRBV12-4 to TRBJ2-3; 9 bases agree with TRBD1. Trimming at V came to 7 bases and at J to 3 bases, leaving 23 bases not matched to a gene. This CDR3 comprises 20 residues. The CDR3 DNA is TGTGCCAGCACCCTAGTGACCGGTTGGGACAGGGATCCCCTAACAGATACGCAGTATTTT. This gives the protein CASTLVTGWDRDPLTDTQYF.

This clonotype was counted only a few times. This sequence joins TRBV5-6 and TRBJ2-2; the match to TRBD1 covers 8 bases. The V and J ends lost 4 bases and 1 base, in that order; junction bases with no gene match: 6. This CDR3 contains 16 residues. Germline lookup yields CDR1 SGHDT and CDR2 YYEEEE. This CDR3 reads CASSRLDRVNTGELFF. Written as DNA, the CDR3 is TGTGCCAGCAGCCGCCTGGACAGGGTGAACACCGGGGAGCTGTTTTTT.

In DNA, the CDR3 is TGCAGTGCTAGGGGGACAGGGATGTATTCGTCCGGGGAGCTGTTTTTT. Its translation: CSARGTGMYSSGELFF. J is TRBJ2-2 and V is TRBV20-1, with 9 bases lining up with TRBD1. The germline V gene has CDR1 DFQATT and CDR2 SNEGSKA (reference sequence). The CDR3 consists of 16 residues. Losses at the gene ends were 3 bases for V and 6 bases for J; bases not matched to a gene: 11.